The 27 T cell receptor beta chains given below trace back to one sample, sequenced in a study of blood T cell repertoires in COVID-19. Method: immunoSEQ multiplex PCR; TCRdb's copy keeps in-frame clones and lacks some. The data show a few hundred thousand clones, approximately 87% seen once. The source material was peripheral blood. These receptors came from a woman aged 45-59 years who had recovered from COVID-19.

The J gene is TRBJ2-7, the V gene TRBV28; 11 positions match TRBD2. CDR3 length: 16 residues. Per germline, CDR1 MDHEN and CDR2 SYDVKM. With V trimmed by 6 bases and J by 0 bases, 7 bases remained unmatched. This CDR3 is CASSWTSGYLSYEQYF. CDR3 in DNA: TGTGCCAGCAGCTGGACTAGCGGGTACCTCTCCTACGAGCAGTACTTC.

This clone was seen once. J is TRBJ2-3 and V is TRBV10-3; D gene unclear. Deletions cut 1 base from V and 4 bases from J, with 3 bases between. CDR1 and CDR2 (germline): ENHRY, SYGVKD. The CDR3 loop spans 12 amino acids. The CDR3 DNA reads TGTGCCATCAGTGAGTACTCAGATACGCAGTATTTT. Translated, it gives CAISEYSDTQYF.

The chain links TRBV2 to TRBJ2-2, with a weak D call TRBD1 (5 bases). Germline values: CDR1 SNHLY, CDR2 FYNNEI. Trimming took 3 bases from V and 1 from J, leaving 9 bases between them. There are 15 residues in the CDR3. The CDR3, as DNA: TGTGCCAGCAGTGAGTTGGGGCAGAACACCGGGGAGCTGTTTTTT. Amino acid sequence: CASSELGQNTGELFF.

The chain employs TRBV7-2 and TRBJ2-7; 9 bases agree with TRBD2. Looked up from germline, CDR1 is SGHTA and CDR2 is FQGNSA. V shed 2 bases, J shed 1 base, and the junction held 3 bases outside the gene matches. The CDR3 totals 15 residues. The CDR3 spells CASSLWLAGSYEQYF. CDR3 sequence (DNA): TGTGCCAGCAGCTTATGGCTAGCGGGATCCTACGAGCAGTACTTC.

This clone turned up a few times. V gene TRBV5-6 combines with J gene TRBJ2-7; D is possibly TRBD1 (5 bases). The CDR3 runs 15 residues. V lost 0 bases and J lost 2, with 12 bases in between. Germline V gene sequence: CDR1 SGHDT, CDR2 YYEEEE. CDR3 sequence: CASSLGQGLTYEQYF. The CDR3 DNA is TGTGCCAGCAGCTTGGGGCAGGGCTTGACCTACGAGCAGTACTTC.

This chain joins TRBV12-3 or TRBV12-4 and TRBJ2-1; 7 bases are shared with TRBD2. The CDR3 totals 12 residues. With 4 bases clipped from V and 8 bases from J, the junction kept 2 bases outside the gene matches. DNA of the CDR3: TGTGCCAGCAGTTGGGGACTACATGAGCAGTTCTTC. Translated, it gives CASSWGLHEQFF.

The chain has TRBV9 and TRBJ1-2; a weak D match, TRBD1 (5 bases). Trimming shortened V by 0 bases and J by 4 bases, and 10 bases separated the two germline ends. Per the germline V gene, CDR1 is SGDLS and CDR2 is YYNGEE. CDR3 length: 14 amino acids. The CDR3: CASSVGGTTYGYTF. CDR3 sequence (DNA): TGTGCCAGCAGCGTAGGGGGGACTACCTATGGCTACACCTTC.

CDR3 protein: CASSASGVGGYTF. DNA for the CDR3: TGTGCCAGCAGTGCATCAGGCGTAGGTGGCTACACCTTC. This chain uses TRBV11-2 with TRBJ1-2; D is unclear. The V gene's germline CDR1 is SGHAT and CDR2 FQNNGV. V lost 6 bases and J lost 7, with 15 bases in between. The CDR3 has 13 amino acids.

This clone was observed a few times. V and J are TRBV29-1 and TRBJ2-1; possible D gene TRBD1, 6 bases. Trimming shortened V by 3 bases and J by 8 bases, and 17 bases separated the two germline ends. Germline CDR1 is SQVTM and CDR2 is ANQGSEA. This CDR3 comprises 14 residues. The chain's CDR3 is CSVDVTGSTDEQFF. The CDR3 DNA sequence: TGCAGCGTTGATGTTACAGGGAGTACCGATGAGCAGTTCTTC.

The chain is built from TRBV15 and TRBJ1-2; maybe TRBD1 (6 bases). V was clipped by 4 bases and J by 2 bases, with 11 bases between them. Germline V CDR1 and CDR2: LNHNV, YYDKDF (reference sequence). This CDR3 is 14 amino acids long. CDR3 sequence: CATSNNRANYGYTF. CDR3 DNA sequence: TGTGCCACCAGCAATAACAGGGCCAACTATGGCTACACCTTC.

The chain uses TRBV6-1 and TRBJ1-6; D is perhaps TRBD1 (5 bases). Germline values: CDR1 MNHNS, CDR2 SASEGT. The CDR3 spans 15 residues. V lost 1 base, J lost 7 bases, and 11 bases lay in between. CDR3 DNA sequence: TGTGCCAGCAGTGAAGTGCAGGGCCGAAATTCACCCCTCCACTTT. Translation gives CASSEVQGRNSPLHF.

J is TRBJ2-3 and V is TRBV13, with 12 bases fitting TRBD2. Trimming took 4 bases from V and 6 from J; bases not matched to a gene: 8. CDR1 and CDR2 (germline): PRHDT, FYEKMQ (reference sequence). The CDR3 is 16 amino acids. Written as DNA, the CDR3 is TGTGCCAGCAGCTCTAGCGGGGGGGGTCCGTCGGATACGCAGTATTTT. Translated, it gives CASSSSGGGPSDTQYF. The variable domain in full, with the rest retrieved from reference TRBV13 and TRBJ2-3, is AAGVIQSPRHLIKEKRETATLKCYPIPRHDTVYWYQQGPGQDPQFLISFYEKMQSDKGSIPDRFSAQQFSDYHSELNMSSLELGDSALYFCASSSSGGGPSDTQYFGPGTRLTVL.

V usage is TRBV30 and J usage is TRBJ1-5; 7 bases match TRBD1. The CDR3 contains 15 residues. Per germline, CDR1 GTSNPN and CDR2 SVGIG (reference sequence). V lost 0 bases to trimming and J lost 3 bases; unmatched junction nucleotides: 5. This chain's CDR3 is CAWSVGGFNNQPQHF. In DNA, the CDR3 is TGTGCCTGGAGTGTAGGGGGCTTTAACAATCAGCCCCAGCATTTT.

The chain has TRBV6-5 and TRBJ2-2; TRBD1 matches at 7 bases. This CDR3 spans 14 amino acids. Per the germline V gene, CDR1 is MNHEY and CDR2 is SVGAGI. V shed 8 bases and J 7 bases; nucleotides not matched to a gene: 10. The DNA of the CDR3 is TGTGCCAGCGCAGCCGGGACAGCGATCGGGGAGCTGTTTTTT. Protein: CASAAGTAIGELFF.

Only a few counts were recorded for this clone. The V gene is TRBV19, the J gene TRBJ2-1, with a weak D call TRBD1 (6 bases). The CDR3 is 12 residues long. Trimming took 8 bases from V and 4 from J, leaving 9 bases between them. Per the germline V gene, CDR1 is LNHDA and CDR2 is SQIVND (reference sequence). CDR3 nucleotide sequence: TGTGCCAGTGGCGACAGGTACAATGAGCAGTTCTTC. Translation: CASGDRYNEQFF.

This clone has only one observation. This sample includes further DNA sequences coding for the same CDR3. The chain carries TRBV20-1 and TRBJ2-1; D uncertain. Per the germline V gene, CDR1 is DFQATT and CDR2 is SNEGSKA (reference sequence). The CDR3 loop spans 11 amino acids. V dropped 1 base and J dropped 7 bases, with 5 bases sitting between them. CDR3 region: CSARGPNEQFF. CDR3 sequence (DNA): TGCAGTGCTAGAGGGCCGAATGAGCAGTTCTTC.

This chain links TRBV25-1 with TRBJ1-5; a weak D match, TRBD1 (5 bases). The ends were cut back, 10 bases at V and 3 bases at J, with 16 bases in the middle. The V gene's germline CDR1 is MGHDK and CDR2 SYGVNS. The CDR3 spans 14 residues. The CDR3 nucleotides are TGTGCCACCCGTAAGGCGGGGGACAATCAGCCCCAGCATTTT. Protein product: CATRKAGDNQPQHF.

The chain joins TRBV28 to TRBJ2-3; the D gene is possibly TRBD2 (5 bases). Germline loops: CDR1 MDHEN, CDR2 SYDVKM. Trimming stripped 3 bases from V and 6 bases from J, with 13 bases between. The CDR3 is 14 amino acids. The CDR3 sequence: CASSFSQPGDTQYF. DNA of the CDR3: TGTGCCAGCAGTTTTTCTCAACCGGGGGATACGCAGTATTTT. Full variable domain (missing parts from reference TRBV28 and TRBJ2-3): DVKVTQSSRYLVKRTGEKVFLECVQDMDHENMFWYRQDPGLGLRLIYFSYDVKMKEKGDIPEGYSVSREKKERFSLILESASTNQTSMYLCASSFSQPGDTQYFGPGTRLTVL.

J is TRBJ2-1 and V is TRBV19; TRBD2 agrees at 8 bases. Germline V CDR1 and CDR2: LNHDA, SQIVND (reference sequence). J gave up 8 bases and V 2 bases, and 2 bases lay outside the gene matches. This CDR3 spans 13 amino acids. The CDR3 DNA reads as TGTGCCAGTAGTATACGGGAGGGCTATGAGCAGTTCTTC. This codes for CASSIREGYEQFF.

This clone was seen only once. In the same sample, other DNA sequences code for this CDR3. The chain recombines TRBV7-2 with TRBJ1-5; tentative D call: TRBD1 (6 bases). V gave up 1 base and J gave up 0 bases, with 7 bases separating them. The germline gives CDR1 SGHTA, CDR2 FQGNSA. This CDR3 contains 15 residues. CDR3 DNA: TGTGCCAGCAGCTTAGAGGGGGTTAGCAATCAGCCCCAGCATTTT. Translated: CASSLEGVSNQPQHF.

J is TRBJ2-1 and V is TRBV11-3, with 8 positions matching TRBD1. The CDR3 totals 16 residues. Germline lookup yields CDR1 SGHNT and CDR2 YENEEA. Unmatched junction bases numbered 9, after V lost 0 bases and J lost 8 bases. CDR3 amino acids: CASSLDLRQGNHEQFF. The CDR3 DNA is TGTGCCAGCAGCTTAGATCTTAGACAGGGGAATCATGAGCAGTTCTTC.

This sequence joins TRBV11-2 and TRBJ1-1, with D hard to call. Germline CDR1 is SGHAT and CDR2 is FQNNGV. Trimming removed 9 bases from V and 1 base from J, with 9 bases in between. CDR3 length: 12 residues. The CDR3 sequence is CARPCRNTEAFF. DNA of the CDR3: TGTGCCAGGCCGTGCAGGAACACTGAAGCTTTCTTT.

This clone was counted only a few times. V and J are TRBV11-2 and TRBJ2-3; D unresolved. Trimming pared 3 bases from V and 6 bases from J, leaving 7 bases between. CDR3 length equals 12 residues. CDR1 and CDR2 from the germline V gene are SGHAT and FQNNGV. CDR3 region: CASSFQRDTQYF. In DNA form, the CDR3 reads TGTGCCAGCAGCTTTCAACGGGATACGCAGTATTTT.

The CDR3 nucleotides are TGTGCCAGCAGCGGCCCTAATCTGGGAGTCCACAATGAGCAGTTCTTC. Encoded protein: CASSGPNLGVHNEQFF. This chain uses TRBV11-2 with TRBJ2-1; perhaps TRBD2 as D (5 bases). V was cut by 5 bases and J by 5 bases, with 19 bases left in between. The length of the CDR3 is 16 residues. CDR1 is SGHAT and CDR2 is FQNNGV in the germline V gene.

The rearrangement joins TRBV6-2 or TRBV6-3 to TRBJ1-1; D call uncertain. In germline, CDR1 is MNHEY, CDR2 SVGEGT. The germline V and J ends were trimmed by 6 bases and 1 base, with 9 bases remaining between them. The CDR3 is 13 residues long. CDR3 region: CASSPRSNTEAFF. CDR3 DNA sequence: TGTGCCAGCAGCCCCAGGTCGAACACTGAAGCTTTCTTT.

This rearrangement joins TRBV28 to TRBJ2-1; D unresolved. This CDR3 is built from 13 residues. The germline V and J ends were trimmed by 6 bases and 4 bases, with 10 bases remaining between them. Germline loops: CDR1 MDHEN, CDR2 SYDVKM. For the CDR3, the DNA is TGTGCCAGCAGCGCGAGAGATTACAATGAGCAGTTCTTC. It yields the protein CASSARDYNEQFF.

The table lists this clone with a few counts. The chain carries TRBV19 and TRBJ1-2; TRBD1 might be the D (6 bases). The CDR3 contains 13 residues. Between the trimmed V and J ends, which lost 7 bases and 9 bases, there was a span of 18 bases. Germline lookup yields CDR1 LNHDA and CDR2 SQIVND (reference sequence). Written as DNA, the CDR3 is TGTGCCAGTACCAAAGCCTCAGACAGGAGCTACACCTTC. Protein: CASTKASDRSYTF.